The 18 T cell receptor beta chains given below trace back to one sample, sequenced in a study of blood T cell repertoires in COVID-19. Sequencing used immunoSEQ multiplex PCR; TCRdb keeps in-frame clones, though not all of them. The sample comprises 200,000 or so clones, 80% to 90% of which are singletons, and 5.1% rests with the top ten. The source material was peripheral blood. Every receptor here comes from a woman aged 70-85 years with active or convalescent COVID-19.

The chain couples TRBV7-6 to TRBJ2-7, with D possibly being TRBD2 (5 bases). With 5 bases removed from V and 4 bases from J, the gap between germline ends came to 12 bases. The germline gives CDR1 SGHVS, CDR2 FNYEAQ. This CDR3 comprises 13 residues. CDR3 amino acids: CASSAGLSYEQYF. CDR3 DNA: TGTGCCAGCAGCGCGGGCCTGTCGTACGAGCAGTACTTC.

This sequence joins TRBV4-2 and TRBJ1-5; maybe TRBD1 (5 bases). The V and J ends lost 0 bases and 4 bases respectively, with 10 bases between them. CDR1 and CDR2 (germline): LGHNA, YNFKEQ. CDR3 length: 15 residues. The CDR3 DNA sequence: TGTGCCAGCAGCCAAGAAGCGACAGCTAATCAGCCCCAGCATTTT. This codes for CASSQEATANQPQHF.

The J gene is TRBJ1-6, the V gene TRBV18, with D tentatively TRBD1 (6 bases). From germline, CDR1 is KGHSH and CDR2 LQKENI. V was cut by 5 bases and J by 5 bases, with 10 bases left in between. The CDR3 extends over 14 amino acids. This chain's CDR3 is CASSSHRDNSPLHF. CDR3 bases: TGTGCCAGCTCATCCCACAGGGATAATTCACCCCTCCACTTT.

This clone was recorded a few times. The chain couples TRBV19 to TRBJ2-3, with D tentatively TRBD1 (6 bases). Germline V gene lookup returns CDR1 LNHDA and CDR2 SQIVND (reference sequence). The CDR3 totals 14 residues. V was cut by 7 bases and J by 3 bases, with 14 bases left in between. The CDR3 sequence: CASNDGRGTDTQYF. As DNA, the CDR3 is TGTGCCAGTAACGATGGCAGGGGTACAGATACGCAGTATTTT.

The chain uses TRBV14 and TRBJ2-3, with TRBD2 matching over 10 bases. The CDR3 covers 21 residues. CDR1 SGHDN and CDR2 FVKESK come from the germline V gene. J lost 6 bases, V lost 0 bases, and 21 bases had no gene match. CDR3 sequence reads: CASSQDDASGRTLPRGDTQYF. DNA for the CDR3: TGTGCCAGCAGCCAAGATGACGCTAGCGGGAGAACACTCCCCCGGGGGGATACGCAGTATTTT.

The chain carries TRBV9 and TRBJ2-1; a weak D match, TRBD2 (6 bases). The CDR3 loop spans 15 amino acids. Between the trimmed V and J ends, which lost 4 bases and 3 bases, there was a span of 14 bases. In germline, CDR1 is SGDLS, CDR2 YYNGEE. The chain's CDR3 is CASSRRDGLYNEQFF. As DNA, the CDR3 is TGTGCCAGCAGCCGGCGGGACGGCCTCTACAATGAGCAGTTCTTC.

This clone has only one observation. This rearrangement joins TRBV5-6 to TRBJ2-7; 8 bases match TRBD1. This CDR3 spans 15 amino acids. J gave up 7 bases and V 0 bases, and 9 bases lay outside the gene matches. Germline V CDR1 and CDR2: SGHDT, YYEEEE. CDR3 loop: CASSLAGQGAREQYF. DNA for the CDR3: TGTGCCAGCAGCTTGGCCGGGCAGGGGGCGCGAGAGCAGTACTTC.

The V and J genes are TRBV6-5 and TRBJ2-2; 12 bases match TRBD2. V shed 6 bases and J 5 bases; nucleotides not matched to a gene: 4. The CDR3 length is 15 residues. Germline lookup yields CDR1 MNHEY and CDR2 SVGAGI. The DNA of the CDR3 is TGTGCCAGCAGAGGACTAGCGGGATATACCGGGGAGCTGTTTTTT. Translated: CASRGLAGYTGELFF.

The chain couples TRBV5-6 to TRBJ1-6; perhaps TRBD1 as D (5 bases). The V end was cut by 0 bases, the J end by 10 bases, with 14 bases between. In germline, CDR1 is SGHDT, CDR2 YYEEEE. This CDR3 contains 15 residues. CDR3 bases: TGTGCCAGCAGCTTGGATAGCAGGGTCGGATCACCCCTCCACTTT. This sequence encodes CASSLDSRVGSPLHF.

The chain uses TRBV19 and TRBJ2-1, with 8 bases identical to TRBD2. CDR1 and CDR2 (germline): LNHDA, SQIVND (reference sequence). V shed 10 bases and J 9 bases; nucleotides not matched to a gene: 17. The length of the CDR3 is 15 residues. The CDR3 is CATRGLGGRSGEQFF. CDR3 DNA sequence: TGTGCCACTCGCGGACTTGGCGGGAGGTCTGGTGAGCAGTTCTTC.

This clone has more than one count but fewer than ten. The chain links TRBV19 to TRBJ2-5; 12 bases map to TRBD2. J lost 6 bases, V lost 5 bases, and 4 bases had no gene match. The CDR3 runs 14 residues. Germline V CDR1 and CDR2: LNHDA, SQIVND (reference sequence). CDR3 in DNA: TGTGCCAGTAGTTCGCTAGCGGGAGGGAAGACCCAGTACTTC. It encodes CASSSLAGGKTQYF.

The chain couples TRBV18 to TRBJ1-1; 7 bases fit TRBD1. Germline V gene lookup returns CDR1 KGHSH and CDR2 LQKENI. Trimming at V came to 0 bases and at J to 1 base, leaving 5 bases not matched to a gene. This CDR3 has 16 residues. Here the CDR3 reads CASSPPLTGTNTEAFF. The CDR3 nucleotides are TGTGCCAGCTCACCACCCCTGACAGGGACGAACACTGAAGCTTTCTTT.

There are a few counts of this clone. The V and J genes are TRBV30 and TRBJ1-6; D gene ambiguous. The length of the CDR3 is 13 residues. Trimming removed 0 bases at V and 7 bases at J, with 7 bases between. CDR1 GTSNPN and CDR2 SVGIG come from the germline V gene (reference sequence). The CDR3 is CAWSVRANSPLHF. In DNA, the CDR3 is TGTGCCTGGAGTGTGCGGGCCAATTCACCCCTCCACTTT.

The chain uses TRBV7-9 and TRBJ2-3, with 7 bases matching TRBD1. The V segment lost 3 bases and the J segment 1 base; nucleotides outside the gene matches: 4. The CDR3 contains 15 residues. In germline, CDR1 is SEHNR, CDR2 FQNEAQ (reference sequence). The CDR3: CASSLGGTGTDTQYF. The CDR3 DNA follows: TGTGCCAGCAGCTTGGGTGGGACAGGCACAGATACGCAGTATTTT.

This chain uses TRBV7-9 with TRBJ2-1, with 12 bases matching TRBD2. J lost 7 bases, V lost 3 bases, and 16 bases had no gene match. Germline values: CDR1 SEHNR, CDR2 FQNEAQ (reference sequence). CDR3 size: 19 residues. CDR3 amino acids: CASSLTSGSSTSLRNEQFF. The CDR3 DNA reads TGTGCCAGCAGCTTGACTAGCGGGAGTTCTACCTCCTTGAGAAATGAGCAGTTCTTC.

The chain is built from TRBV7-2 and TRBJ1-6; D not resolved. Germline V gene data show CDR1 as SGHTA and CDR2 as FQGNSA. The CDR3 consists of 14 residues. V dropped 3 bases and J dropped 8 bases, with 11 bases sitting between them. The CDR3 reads CASSLGQRDSPLHF. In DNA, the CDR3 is TGTGCCAGCAGCTTGGGTCAGCGAGATTCACCCCTCCACTTT.

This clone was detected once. In nucleotides, the CDR3 is TGTGCCAGTAGTATAACCCAGTCGTCTAGCACAGATACGCAGTATTTT. This gives the protein CASSITQSSSTDTQYF. V gene TRBV19 combines with J gene TRBJ2-3; D unclear. The CDR3 covers 16 residues. With 2 bases removed from V and 0 bases from J, the gap between germline ends came to 12 bases. Germline lookup yields CDR1 LNHDA and CDR2 SQIVND (reference sequence).

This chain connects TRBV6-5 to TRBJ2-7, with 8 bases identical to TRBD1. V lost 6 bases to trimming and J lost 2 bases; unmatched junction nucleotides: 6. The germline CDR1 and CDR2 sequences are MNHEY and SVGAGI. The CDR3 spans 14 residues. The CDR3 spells CASSADRGPYEQYF. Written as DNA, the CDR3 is TGTGCCAGCAGCGCCGACAGGGGCCCCTACGAGCAGTACTTC.